This T cell receptor beta chain was identified in a study of T cell responses to AZD1222 COVID-19 vaccine. Points on this clone: Its cognate antigen is unknown.

Study-level points and caveats: Donors in the cohort were predominantly white British and more often female, and clonal diversity was possibly underestimated. Repertoire sampling occurred only after the peak T cell response. Along spike, vaccine-associated CD4 TCRs were found throughout, with dominance at 160-218 and 743-854.

TCRdb's copy holds only in-frame clones and misses some; the assay was immunoSEQ multiplex PCR. The sample records roughly 150,000 clones, roughly 94% being singletons. The CDR3 loop spans 14 amino acids. In germline, CDR1 is LGHDT, CDR2 YNNKEL (reference sequence). Unmatched junction bases numbered 2, after V lost 0 bases and J lost 3 bases. Second doses were pooled across both intervals (about 4 or about 12 weeks). This rearrangement joins TRBV3-1 (or the pseudogene TRBV3-2) to TRBJ2-7; the match to TRBD2 covers 7 bases. The sequencing here drew on peripheral blood, taken 28 days after the second AZD1222 dose. This clonotype originated in an adult who received the AZD1222 COVID-19 vaccine. The CDR3 nucleotides are TGTGCCAGCAGCCAAGACTGGGGGGGCTACGAGCAGTACTTC. Its protein is CASSQDWGGYEQYF.